These T cell receptor beta chains were read from a single sample in a study of post-analysis software for immune sequencing data. TCRdb ran MiXCR on the PCR reads and lists one entry per CDR3 protein. The table shows some 800,000 distinct CDR3 sequences, with more than 45% occurring only once. Sequencing input: blood. Source of these receptors: a girl aged 10 to 17 with multiple sclerosis. CDR3s include the opening cysteine and the closing phenylalanine or tryptophan. The D gene is left open where the match is weak. Not every row has a clone size; where given, it reads once, few, many or a size class.

J | D | V | size | DNA | CDR3
TRBJ2-7 | NA | TRBV7-9 | NA | TGTGCCAGCAGCCAGGACTCTCCCTGGAATGAGCAGTACTTC | CASSQDSPWNEQYF
TRBJ2-5 | NA | TRBV13 | once | TGTGCCAGCAGCTTAGGGGGGAAAGGTCGAGAGACCCAGTACTTC | CASSLGGKGRETQYF
TRBJ2-1 | NA | TRBV6-1 | few | TGTGCCAGCAGACTAACAGGGAACGATGAGCAGTTCTTC | CASRLTGNDEQFF
TRBJ2-7 | NA | TRBV29-1 | few | TGCAGCGTTGAAGATAGGGGGGGGCAGGTCTACGAGCAGTACTTC | CSVEDRGGQVYEQYF
TRBJ2-5 | NA | TRBV7-2 | NA | TGTGCCAGCAGCTTAGGAGGAGGGGTGGAGACCCAGTACTTC | CASSLGGGVETQYF
TRBJ2-4 | NA | TRBV12-3/TRBV12-4 | NA | TGTGCCAGCAGTCACACAACCTCCGGTCGCCGGTCTTGGGAGCAGTACTTC | CASSHTTSGRRSWEQYF
TRBJ1-2 | TRBD1 | TRBV7-9 | NA | TGTGCCAGCAGCGAACGACAGGGAGGCTATGGCTACACCTTC | CASSERQGGYGYTF
TRBJ1-3 | NA | TRBV12-3/TRBV12-4 | NA | TGTGCCAGCAGGTCACGGGAAGGAAACACCATATATTTT | CASRSREGNTIYF
TRBJ2-6 | TRBD2 | TRBV7-2 | few | TGTGCCAGCAGCTCCAGGACTAGACTATCTGGGGCCAACGTCCTGACTTTC | CASSSRTRLSGANVLTF
TRBJ2-7 | TRBD1 | TRBV20-1 | once | TGCAGTGCCCTCACGGGACAGGGACCCTACGAGCAGTACTTC | CSALTGQGPYEQYF
TRBJ1-2 | NA | TRBV29-1 | NA | TGCAGCGTTGAGGCCGGAGCGAGGGGCTCGGATGGCTACACCTTC | CSVEAGARGSDGYTF
TRBJ2-1 | NA | TRBV28 | NA | TGTGCCAGCAGCCCGGACGGCACCTACAATGAGCAGTTCTTC | CASSPDGTYNEQFF
TRBJ2-3 | NA | TRBV7-9 | many | TGTGCCAGCAGCTTAGGGCGGTCCACAGATACGCAGTATTTT | CASSLGRSTDTQYF
TRBJ1-1 | TRBD1 | TRBV7-2 | NA | TGTGCCAGCAGCTACGGACCGGGACAGGGAGAAGCTTTCTTT | CASSYGPGQGEAFF
TRBJ1-1 | NA | TRBV6-2/TRBV6-3 | few | TGTGCCAGCGCATTGCCGGCGGGCCCGAGGACTGAAGCTTTCTTT | CASALPAGPRTEAFF
TRBJ1-4 | TRBD1 | TRBV4-2 | NA | TGTGCCAGCAGCCAGAGACAGGGCGGAGGTGAAAAACTGTTTTTT | CASSQRQGGGEKLFF
TRBJ2-5 | TRBD2 | TRBV9 | NA | TGTGCCAGCAGCTCGGGGGGCCTAGCGGGAGTAGGTAAAGAGACCCAGTACTTC | CASSSGGLAGVGKETQYF
TRBJ2-7 | TRBD2 | TRBV7-9 | NA | TGTGCCAGCAGCTCCCTAGCGGGAGGTTCCGAGCAGTACTTC | CASSSLAGGSEQYF
TRBJ2-1 | TRBD2 | TRBV7-3 | NA | TGTGCCAGCAGCTCCCCGGGACTAGCGGGCAATGAGCAGTTCTTC | CASSSPGLAGNEQFF
TRBJ2-3 | NA | TRBV29-1 | NA | TGCAGCGTTGGTAAAGGGACCGCATTAGATACGCAGTATTTT | CSVGKGTALDTQYF
TRBJ2-7 | NA | TRBV18 | few | TGTGCCAGCTCACCAGGGGCCGTCCTAGGGCCGGGGGAGCAGTACTTC | CASSPGAVLGPGEQYF
TRBJ2-1 | TRBD2 | TRBV7-9 | few | TGTGCCAGCAGCTTAGGGGCTAGCGGACGGGATGAGCAGTTCTTC | CASSLGASGRDEQFF
TRBJ1-2 | NA | TRBV4-1 | NA | TGCGCCAGCAGCCAAGATCATCCCGACATTTCTGGCTACACCTTC | CASSQDHPDISGYTF
TRBJ2-7 | NA | TRBV7-2 | NA | TGTGCCAGCGGCTTAGAGGGGGGATGGGCAGCATCCTACGAGCAGTACTTC | CASGLEGGWAASYEQYF
TRBJ2-7 | NA | TRBV2 | NA | TGTGCCAGCAGCGCCCAAAACCAGGAGCAGTACTTC | CASSAQNQEQYF
TRBJ2-7 | TRBD2 | TRBV7-8 | NA | TGTGCCAGCAGCTTAGGTGCGGGGGGACACTACGAGCAGTACTTC | CASSLGAGGHYEQYF
TRBJ1-2 | NA | TRBV30 | NA | TGTGCCTGGAGTGCGCGGAACTATGGCTACACCTTC | CAWSARNYGYTF
TRBJ2-4 | NA | TRBV7-2 | NA | TGTGCCAGCAGCTTACAGGCCAAAAACATTCAGTACTTC | CASSLQAKNIQYF
TRBJ2-7 | NA | TRBV28 | NA | TGTGCCAGCAGTCCACTAGAATTTCCCCCTTTTTACGAGCAGTACTTC | CASSPLEFPPFYEQYF
TRBJ2-4 | NA | TRBV7-9 | once | TGTGCCAGCAGCTATGGGGAGGTTGGGAGCGGGAACATTCAGTACTTC | CASSYGEVGSGNIQYF
TRBJ1-6 | NA | TRBV12-3/TRBV12-4 | NA | TGTGCCAGCAGTTTTCAGAATTCACCCCTCCACTTT | CASSFQNSPLHF
TRBJ1-1 | NA | TRBV16 | NA | TGTGCCAGCAGCCAAGACGACAGTACTGAAGCTTTCTTT | CASSQDDSTEAFF
TRBJ2-5 | NA | TRBV20-1 | few | TGCAGTGCTAGGAGCGGTGGCGGAGGTCCTCAAGAGACCCAGTACTTC | CSARSGGGGPQETQYF
TRBJ1-4 | TRBD1 | TRBV12-3/TRBV12-4 | NA | TGTGCCAGCAGCCAGACAGGGGTCGGGACTAATGAAAAACTGTTTTTT | CASSQTGVGTNEKLFF
TRBJ2-7 | TRBD1 | TRBV6-6 | few | TGTGCCAGCAGTTATTCGGACAGGGAGCAGTACTTC | CASSYSDREQYF
TRBJ2-3 | TRBD1 | TRBV20-1 | few | TGCAGTGGTTTGGAGTGGGCAGGGGGTTTAACAGATACGCAGTATTTT | CSGLEWAGGLTDTQYF
TRBJ2-7 | TRBD2 | TRBV3-1 | NA | TGTGCCAGCAGCCAGTGGACTAGCGGGATCAACGAGCAGTACTTC | CASSQWTSGINEQYF
TRBJ2-1 | NA | TRBV7-2 | NA | TGTGCCAGCAGAGAGGTACAGAGCTCCTACAATGAGCAGTTCTTC | CASREVQSSYNEQFF
TRBJ1-2 | TRBD1 | TRBV13 | NA | TGTGCCAGCAGCGCAAGGACAGGGGGCGTTGGCTACACCTTC | CASSARTGGVGYTF
TRBJ2-6 | TRBD2 | TRBV27 | few | TGTGCCAGCAGTAGGCTAGCGGAATTGACTGGGGCCAACGTCCTGACTTTC | CASSRLAELTGANVLTF
TRBJ1-2 | NA | TRBV5-1 | few | TGCGCCAGCAGCTTGGGGACGGGACCGGATAACTATGGCTACACCTTC | CASSLGTGPDNYGYTF
TRBJ1-4 | NA | TRBV24-1 | NA | TGTGCCACCAGTGATTTCAGGGGAGGCCATGAAAAACTGTTTTTT | CATSDFRGGHEKLFF
TRBJ1-1 | NA | TRBV6-1 | NA | TGTGCCAGCAGTGAGCTTCACTGGCAGTCGACCGAAGCTTTCTTT | CASSELHWQSTEAFF
TRBJ2-7 | TRBD2 | TRBV28 | NA | TGTGCCAGCAGTTTTTTTCCGGTAGCGGGACCATTCTACGAGCAGTACTTC | CASSFFPVAGPFYEQYF
TRBJ2-1 | TRBD2 | TRBV20-1 | NA | TGCAGTGCTGGGCGGGAGGGCCGCTATGAGCAGTTCTTC | CSAGREGRYEQFF
TRBJ2-3 | NA | TRBV5-1 | NA | TGCGCCAGCAGGTCCGGGGGTATGAGCACAGATACGCAGTATTTT | CASRSGGMSTDTQYF
TRBJ1-1 | TRBD1 | TRBV4-3 | NA | TGCGCCAGCAGCCAAGATCGGGAGGGACAGGGGGCCGCTGAAGCTTTCTTT | CASSQDREGQGAAEAFF
TRBJ2-5 | NA | TRBV20-1 | NA | TGCAGTGCTACTACGCAGGGCGGGCAGACCCAGTACTTC | CSATTQGGQTQYF
TRBJ1-1 | NA | TRBV4-1 | NA | TGCGCCAGCAGCCAAGAACCAGCGATGAACACTGAAGCTTTCTTT | CASSQEPAMNTEAFF